Each of the 8 T cell receptor beta chains below was sequenced from the same sample in a study of cytomegalovirus exposure and HLA in healthy donors. Amplification used 60 Vbeta primers and 13 Jbeta primers. Measured with immunoSEQ multiplex PCR; TCRdb has only the in-frame clones, and not every one. The table has approximately 50,000 clones, about 50% seen once. The sequencing sample was made of PBMCs. The receptors were gathered from a human donor in good health.

This clone was seen once. The chain couples TRBV7-6 to TRBJ1-4; tentatively, D is TRBD1 (6 bases). V lost 4 bases and J 8 bases, leaving 23 bases between the germline ends. CDR1 SGHVS and CDR2 FNYEAQ come from the germline V gene. This CDR3 is built from 17 residues. For the CDR3, the DNA is TGTGCCAGCAGCTCAAGCAGTCACAGGGCAGCGCGAGAAAAACTGTTTTTT. It translates to CASSSSSHRAAREKLFF.

This chain joins TRBV4-3 and TRBJ1-2; no firm D call. Germline V CDR1 and CDR2: LGHNA, YSLEER. CDR3 size: 14 residues. The V end was cut by 0 bases, the J end by 2 bases, with 7 bases between. The DNA of the CDR3 is TGCGCCAGCAGCCAAGAGGCTGCCAACTATGGCTACACCTTC. Its translation is CASSQEAANYGYTF.

This sequence joins TRBV6-1 and TRBJ2-5, with a possible D match to TRBD1 (5 bases). The CDR3 is made up of 15 amino acids. The germline V and J ends were trimmed by 1 base and 5 bases, with 14 bases remaining between them. CDR1 and CDR2 (germline): MNHNS, SASEGT. CDR3 loop: CASSEGKGRWETQYF. CDR3 DNA sequence: TGTGCCAGCAGTGAAGGGAAGGGGCGCTGGGAGACCCAGTACTTC.

The gene calls are TRBV7-2 and TRBJ1-5; 9 nucleotides line up with TRBD1. V dropped 5 bases and J dropped 5; count of bases not matched to a gene: 7. Germline assignment: CDR1 SGHTA and CDR2 FQGNSA. The CDR3 covers 15 residues. DNA for the CDR3: TGTGCCAGCAGCCAACAGGGGGCGATTGATCAGCCCCAGCATTTT. This gives the protein CASSQQGAIDQPQHF.

In its sample, this clone was seen a few times. V gene TRBV7-9 combines with J gene TRBJ2-7; 10 bases agree with TRBD1. V was pared by 8 bases and J by 2 bases, with 6 bases of the junction left unmatched. Germline lookup yields CDR1 SEHNR and CDR2 FQNEAQ (reference sequence). This CDR3 is 14 amino acids long. CDR3 in DNA: TGTGCCAGCGATCCGGGACAGGGGACCTACGAGCAGTACTTC. Protein product: CASDPGQGTYEQYF.

The chain couples TRBV7-2 to TRBJ2-5; TRBD2 is a possible D gene (6 bases). CDR3 size: 16 residues. Germline V gene data show CDR1 as SGHTA and CDR2 as FQGNSA. V was shortened by 0 bases and J by 1 base, with 12 bases between the two germline ends. The CDR3 here is CASSLAGLGSQETQYF. The CDR3 DNA is TGTGCCAGCAGCTTAGCGGGACTTGGGAGCCAAGAGACCCAGTACTTC.

This clone was seen only a few times. The chain links TRBV19 to TRBJ2-7; the D gene is possibly TRBD1 (6 bases). Per the germline V gene, CDR1 is LNHDA and CDR2 is SQIVND (reference sequence). The length of the CDR3 is 13 residues. V lost 9 bases and J lost 1, with 13 bases in between. CDR3 bases: TGTGCCAGCGGCCCCCAGGGGTCCTACGAGCAGTACTTC. It is translated as CASGPQGSYEQYF.

This chain connects TRBV7-2 to TRBJ1-3; D ambiguous. The CDR3 totals 15 residues. Deletions cut 5 bases from V and 4 bases from J, with 15 bases between. Germline V gives CDR1 SGHTA, CDR2 FQGNSA. Written as DNA, the CDR3 is TGTGCCAGCAGCGCCGGGTTGCAGAAGGGAAACACCATATATTTT. It translates to CASSAGLQKGNTIYF.